The sequence of this T cell receptor (beta chain) was determined in a study of cytomegalovirus exposure and HLA in healthy donors. Study details: It was reported in a later analysis that the roughly 120 validation repertoires used the same platform as the 650 to 800 first-cohort repertoires. Study-wide results and caveats: The classifier reportedly diagnosed cytomegalovirus status with high sensitivity and specificity.

The germline CDR1 and CDR2 sequences are SEHNR and FQNEAQ (reference sequence). CDR3 length equals 14 residues. V lost 5 bases to trimming and J lost 1 base, with 11 bases between them. As concerns this clone: The antigen is not known.

Repertoires were generated with immunoSEQ multiplex PCR, while TCRdb's copy carries only in-frame clones and drops some. This table has 150,000 to 200,000 clones, 75% to 95% appearing once. This chain uses TRBV7-9 with TRBJ1-1, with a possible D match to TRBD1 (5 bases). Sequencing used PBMCs. The receptor's source is a woman between 18 and 29 years old in good health and CMV-seropositive. CDR3 protein: CASSPDSPNTEAFF. In DNA, the CDR3 is TGTGCCAGCAGCCCAGACAGTCCGAACACTGAAGCTTTCTTT.